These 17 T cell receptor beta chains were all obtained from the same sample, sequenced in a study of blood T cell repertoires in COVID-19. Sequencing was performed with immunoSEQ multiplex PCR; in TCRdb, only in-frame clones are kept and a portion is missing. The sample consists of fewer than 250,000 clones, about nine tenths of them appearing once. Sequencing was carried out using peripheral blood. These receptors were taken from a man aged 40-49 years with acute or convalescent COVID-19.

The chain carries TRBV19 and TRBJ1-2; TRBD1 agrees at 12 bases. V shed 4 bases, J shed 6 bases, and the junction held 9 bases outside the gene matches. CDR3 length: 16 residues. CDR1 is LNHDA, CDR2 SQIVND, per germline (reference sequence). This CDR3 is CASSRGQGAKGNGYTF. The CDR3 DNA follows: TGTGCCAGTAGTAGGGGACAGGGGGCGAAAGGTAATGGCTACACCTTC.

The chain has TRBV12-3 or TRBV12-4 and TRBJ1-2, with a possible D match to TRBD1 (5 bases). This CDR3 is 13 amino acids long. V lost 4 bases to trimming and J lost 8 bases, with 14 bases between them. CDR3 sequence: CASSWTGLGGYTF. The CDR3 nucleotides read TGTGCCAGCAGTTGGACGGGACTGGGCGGCTACACCTTC.

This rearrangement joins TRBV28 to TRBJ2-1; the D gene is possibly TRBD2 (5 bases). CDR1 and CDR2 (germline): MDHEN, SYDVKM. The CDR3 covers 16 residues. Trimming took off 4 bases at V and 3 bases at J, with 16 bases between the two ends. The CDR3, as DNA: TGTGCCAGCAGTTCCTTTTCCCCCGGGGTCTACAATGAGCAGTTCTTC. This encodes CASSSFSPGVYNEQFF. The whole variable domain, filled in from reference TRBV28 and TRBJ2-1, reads DVKVTQSSRYLVKRTGEKVFLECVQDMDHENMFWYRQDPGLGLRLIYFSYDVKMKEKGDIPEGYSVSREKKERFSLILESASTNQTSMYLCASSSFSPGVYNEQFFGPGTRLTVL.

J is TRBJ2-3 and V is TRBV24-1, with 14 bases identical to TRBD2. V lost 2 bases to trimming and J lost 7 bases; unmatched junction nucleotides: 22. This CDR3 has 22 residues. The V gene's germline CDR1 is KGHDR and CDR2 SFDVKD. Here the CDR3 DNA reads TGTGCCACCAGTGATTCATCCACCGGGACTAGCGGGGGAGGGGTCATTATTAATACGCAGTATTTT. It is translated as CATSDSSTGTSGGGVIINTQYF.

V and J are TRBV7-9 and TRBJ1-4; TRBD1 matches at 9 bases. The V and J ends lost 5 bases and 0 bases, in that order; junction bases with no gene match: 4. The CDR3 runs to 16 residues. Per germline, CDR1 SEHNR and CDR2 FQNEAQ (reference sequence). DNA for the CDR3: TGTGCCAGCAGCAGTCGACAGGGGGCAACTAATGAAAAACTGTTTTTT. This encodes CASSSRQGATNEKLFF.

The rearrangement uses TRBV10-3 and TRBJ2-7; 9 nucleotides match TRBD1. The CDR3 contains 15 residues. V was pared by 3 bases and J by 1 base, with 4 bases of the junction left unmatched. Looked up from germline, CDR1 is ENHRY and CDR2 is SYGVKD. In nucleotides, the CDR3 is TGTGCCATCAGTGACCCGGGACAGGGTTCCTACGAGCAGTACTTC. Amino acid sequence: CAISDPGQGSYEQYF.

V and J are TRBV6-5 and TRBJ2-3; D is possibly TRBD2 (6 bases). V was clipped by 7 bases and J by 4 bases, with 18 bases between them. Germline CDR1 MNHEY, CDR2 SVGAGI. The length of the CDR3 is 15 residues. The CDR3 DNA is TGTGCCAGCACCAAGGGACTTGGTAGCGCAGATACGCAGTATTTT. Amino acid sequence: CASTKGLGSADTQYF.

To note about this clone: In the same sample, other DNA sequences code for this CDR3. The CDR3, as DNA: TGTGCCAGCAGTGAGGGGACAGGGGGGTACGAGCAGTACTTC. It is translated as CASSEGTGGYEQYF. This chain links TRBV6-1 with TRBJ2-7, with 11 bases matching TRBD1. V was clipped by 3 bases and J by 4 bases; unmatched bases: 2. In germline, CDR1 is MNHNS, CDR2 SASEGT. The CDR3 is made up of 14 amino acids.

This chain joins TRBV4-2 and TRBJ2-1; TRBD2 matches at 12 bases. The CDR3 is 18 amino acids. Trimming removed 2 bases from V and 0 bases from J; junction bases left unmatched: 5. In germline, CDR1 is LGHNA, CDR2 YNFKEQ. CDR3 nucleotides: TGTGCCAGCAGCCAATGGGCTAGCGGGAGGGCCTCCTACAATGAGCAGTTCTTC. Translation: CASSQWASGRASYNEQFF.

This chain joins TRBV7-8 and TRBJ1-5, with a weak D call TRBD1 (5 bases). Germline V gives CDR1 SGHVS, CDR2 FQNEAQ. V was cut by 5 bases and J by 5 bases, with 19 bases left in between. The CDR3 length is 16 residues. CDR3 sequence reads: CASSGRGAGRDQPQHF. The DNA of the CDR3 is TGTGCCAGCAGCGGACGGGGTGCAGGGAGGGATCAGCCCCAGCATTTT.

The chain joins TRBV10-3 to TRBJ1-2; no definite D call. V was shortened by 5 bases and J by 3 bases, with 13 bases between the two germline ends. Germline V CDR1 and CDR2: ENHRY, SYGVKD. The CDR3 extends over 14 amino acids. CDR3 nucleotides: TGTGCCATCAGTAAGACTCCAGAGGACTATGGCTACACCTTC. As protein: CAISKTPEDYGYTF.

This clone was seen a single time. CDR3 residues: CASSPPVSGPSGANVLTF. CDR3 nucleotide sequence: TGTGCCAGCAGTCCCCCCGTCAGTGGGCCCTCTGGGGCCAACGTCCTGACTTTC. The genes are TRBV28 and TRBJ2-6; D remains unclear. V gave up 5 bases and J gave up 0 bases, with 17 bases separating them. Germline V lookup: CDR1 MDHEN, CDR2 SYDVKM. The CDR3 extends over 18 amino acids.

This CDR3 is CASSLGGKQYF. In DNA, the CDR3 is TGTGCCAGCAGCCTCGGGGGTAAGCAGTACTTC. The chain couples TRBV3-1 (or the pseudogene TRBV3-2) to TRBJ2-7, with D possibly TRBD2 on 6 matching bases. With 4 bases removed from V and 8 bases from J, the gap between germline ends came to 9 bases. Germline-derived CDR1 and CDR2 are LGHDT and YNNKEL (reference sequence). The CDR3 extends over 11 amino acids.

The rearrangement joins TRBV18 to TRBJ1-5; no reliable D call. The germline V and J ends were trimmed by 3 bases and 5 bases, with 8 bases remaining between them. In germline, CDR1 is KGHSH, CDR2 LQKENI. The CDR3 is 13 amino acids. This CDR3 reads CASSPQTDQPQHF. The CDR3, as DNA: TGTGCCAGCTCACCCCAAACAGATCAGCCCCAGCATTTT.

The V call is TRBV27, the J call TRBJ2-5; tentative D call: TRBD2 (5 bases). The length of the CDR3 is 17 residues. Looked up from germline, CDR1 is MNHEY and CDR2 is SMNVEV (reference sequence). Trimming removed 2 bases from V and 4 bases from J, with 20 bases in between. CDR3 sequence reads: CASSLGSRVVGPETQYF. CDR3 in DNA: TGTGCCAGCAGTTTAGGGTCGAGGGTAGTCGGCCCAGAGACCCAGTACTTC.

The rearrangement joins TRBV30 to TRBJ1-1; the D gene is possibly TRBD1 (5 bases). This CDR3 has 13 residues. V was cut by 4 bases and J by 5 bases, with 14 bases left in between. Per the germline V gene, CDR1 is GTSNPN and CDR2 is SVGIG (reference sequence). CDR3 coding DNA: TGTGCCTGGACTCGGGGGGGTCGTACTGAAGCTTTCTTT. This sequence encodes CAWTRGGRTEAFF.

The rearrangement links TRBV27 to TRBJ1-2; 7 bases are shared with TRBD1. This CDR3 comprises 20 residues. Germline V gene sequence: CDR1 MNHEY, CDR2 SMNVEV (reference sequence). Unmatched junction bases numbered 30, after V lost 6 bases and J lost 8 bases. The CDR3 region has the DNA TGTGCCAGCAGCCCTTCTTTAAATAACCGACAGGGTTCCAACTTCGAGGGCTACACCTTC. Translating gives CASSPSLNNRQGSNFEGYTF.